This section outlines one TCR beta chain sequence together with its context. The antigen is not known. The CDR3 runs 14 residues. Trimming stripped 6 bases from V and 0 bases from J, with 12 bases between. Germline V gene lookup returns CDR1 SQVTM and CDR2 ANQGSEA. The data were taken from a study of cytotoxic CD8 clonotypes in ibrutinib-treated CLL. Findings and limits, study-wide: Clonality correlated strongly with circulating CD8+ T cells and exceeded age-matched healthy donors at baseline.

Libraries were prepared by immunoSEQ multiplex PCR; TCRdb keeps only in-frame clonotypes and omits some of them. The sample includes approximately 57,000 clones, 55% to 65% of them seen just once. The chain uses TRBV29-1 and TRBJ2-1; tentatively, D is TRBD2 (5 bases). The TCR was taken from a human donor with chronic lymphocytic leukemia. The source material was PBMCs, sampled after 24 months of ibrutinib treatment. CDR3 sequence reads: CSVRRAFSYNEQFF. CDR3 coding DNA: TGCAGCGTCCGGCGGGCCTTCTCCTACAATGAGCAGTTCTTC.